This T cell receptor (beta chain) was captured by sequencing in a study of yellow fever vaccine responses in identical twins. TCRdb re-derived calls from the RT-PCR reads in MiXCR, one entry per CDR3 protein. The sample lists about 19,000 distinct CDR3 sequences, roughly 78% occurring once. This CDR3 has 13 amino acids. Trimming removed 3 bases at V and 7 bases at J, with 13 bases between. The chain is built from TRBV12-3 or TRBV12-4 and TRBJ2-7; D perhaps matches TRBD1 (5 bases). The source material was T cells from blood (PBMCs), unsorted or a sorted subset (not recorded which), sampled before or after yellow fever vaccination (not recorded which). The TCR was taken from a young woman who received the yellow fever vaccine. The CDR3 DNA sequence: TGTGCCAGCAGTTTGGGCAGGACAAGGGAGCAGTACGTC. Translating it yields CASSLGRTREQYV.